Listed below are T cell receptor beta chains from one sample, sequenced in a study of cytomegalovirus exposure and HLA in healthy donors. Data came from immunoSEQ multiplex PCR; TCRdb stores just in-frame clones and leaves some out. The table records approximately 140,000 clones, around 87% of them present only once. The sequencing input was PBMCs. The receptors shown here come from a young man in good health and CMV-seropositive. CDR3s include the opening cysteine and the closing phenylalanine or tryptophan. A D gene is named only where the DNA matches it firmly. The listing skips clone size in some rows; elsewhere it reads once, few, many or a size class.

J gene: TRBJ1-1; D gene: NA; clone size: NA; V gene: TRBV6-5; CDR3 length: 14; CDR3 protein: CASSYDRLNTEAFF; CDR3 DNA: TGTGCCAGCAGTTATGACAGATTGAACACTGAAGCTTTCTTT
J gene: TRBJ2-7; D gene: NA; clone size: NA; V gene: TRBV6-1; CDR3 length: 15; CDR3 protein: CASSGVTGSFPGQYF; CDR3 DNA: TGTGCCAGCAGTGGTGTGACAGGATCTTTTCCGGGGCAGTACTTC
J gene: TRBJ1-4; D gene: NA; clone size: NA; V gene: TRBV9; CDR3 length: 15; CDR3 protein: CASSPNPNGNEKLFF; CDR3 DNA: TGTGCCAGCAGCCCGAATCCAAACGGGAATGAAAAACTGTTTTTT
J gene: TRBJ2-5; D gene: TRBD1; clone size: NA; V gene: TRBV5-1; CDR3 length: 14; CDR3 protein: CASATGTGGETQYF; CDR3 DNA: TGCGCCAGCGCCACCGGGACAGGGGGAGAGACCCAGTACTTC
J gene: TRBJ2-4; D gene: NA; clone size: NA; V gene: TRBV4-1; CDR3 length: 15; CDR3 protein: CASSQVVAPEDIQYF; CDR3 DNA: TGCGCCAGCAGCCAAGTAGTTGCCCCAGAGGACATTCAGTACTTC
J gene: TRBJ2-1; D gene: TRBD1; clone size: NA; V gene: TRBV10-2; CDR3 length: 12; CDR3 protein: CASSESGQDMFF; CDR3 DNA: TGCGCCAGCAGTGAGTCCGGACAGGACATGTTCTTC
J gene: TRBJ2-3; D gene: TRBD1; clone size: NA; V gene: TRBV2; CDR3 length: 14; CDR3 protein: CASSDRAGTDTQYF; CDR3 DNA: TGTGCCAGCAGCGACAGGGCAGGAACAGATACGCAGTATTTT
J gene: TRBJ1-2; D gene: TRBD1; clone size: NA; V gene: TRBV10-2; CDR3 length: 13; CDR3 protein: CASSGYRGGGYTF; CDR3 DNA: TGCGCCAGCAGTGGATACAGGGGAGGCGGCTACACCTTC
J gene: TRBJ2-2; D gene: NA; clone size: NA; V gene: TRBV25-1; CDR3 length: 15; CDR3 protein: CASSEGLVGAGELFF; CDR3 DNA: TGTGCCAGCAGTGAGGGACTTGTGGGAGCCGGGGAGCTGTTTTTT
J gene: TRBJ2-7; D gene: NA; clone size: NA; V gene: TRBV7-3; CDR3 length: 17; CDR3 protein: CASSQRYREPSPYEQYF; CDR3 DNA: TGTGCCAGCAGCCAAAGATACCGGGAGCCTAGTCCGTACGAGCAGTACTTC
J gene: TRBJ2-1; D gene: TRBD2; clone size: NA; V gene: TRBV9; CDR3 length: 15; CDR3 protein: CASSVGASGRNEQFF; CDR3 DNA: TGTGCCAGCAGCGTAGGGGCTAGCGGACGCAATGAGCAGTTCTTC
J gene: TRBJ1-1; D gene: NA; clone size: NA; V gene: TRBV11-3; CDR3 length: 19; CDR3 protein: CASSPLGGSADEGHTEAFF; CDR3 DNA: TGTGCCAGCAGTCCACTGGGGGGGTCCGCAGACGAGGGTCACACTGAAGCTTTCTTT
J gene: TRBJ2-7; D gene: NA; clone size: once; V gene: TRBV7-2; CDR3 length: 13; CDR3 protein: CASSPDYNYEQYF; CDR3 DNA: TGTGCCAGCAGCCCCGACTATAACTACGAGCAGTACTTC
J gene: TRBJ1-2; D gene: TRBD1; clone size: NA; V gene: TRBV28; CDR3 length: 16; CDR3 protein: CASSLSGTGGVYGYTF; CDR3 DNA: TGTGCCAGCAGTTTATCTGGGACAGGTGGGGTCTATGGCTACACCTTC
J gene: TRBJ2-7; D gene: TRBD2; clone size: NA; V gene: TRBV7-9; CDR3 length: 17; CDR3 protein: CASSSPSYERGAYEQYF; CDR3 DNA: TGTGCCAGCAGTTCTCCCAGCTATGAGCGGGGGGCCTACGAGCAGTACTTC
J gene: TRBJ2-1; D gene: NA; clone size: NA; V gene: TRBV6-5; CDR3 length: 14; CDR3 protein: CASSYSGPYNEQFF; CDR3 DNA: TGTGCCAGCAGTTACAGCGGGCCCTACAATGAGCAGTTCTTC
J gene: TRBJ1-3; D gene: NA; clone size: NA; V gene: TRBV6-1; CDR3 length: 13; CDR3 protein: CASSGRSGNTIYF; CDR3 DNA: TGTGCCAGCAGTGGACGCTCGGGTAACACCATATATTTT
J gene: TRBJ2-7; D gene: NA; clone size: NA; V gene: TRBV7-9; CDR3 length: 14; CDR3 protein: CASSPRDGNYEQYF; CDR3 DNA: TGTGCCAGCAGCCCGCGGGACGGAAACTACGAGCAGTACTTC
J gene: TRBJ2-3; D gene: NA; clone size: NA; V gene: TRBV19; CDR3 length: 15; CDR3 protein: CASSRRGRITDTQYF; CDR3 DNA: TGTGCCAGTAGTAGGCGGGGGCGGATTACAGATACGCAGTATTTT
J gene: TRBJ1-5; D gene: TRBD1; clone size: NA; V gene: TRBV19; CDR3 length: 15; CDR3 protein: CASSIHRGSNQPQHF; CDR3 DNA: TGTGCCAGTAGTATACACAGGGGAAGCAATCAGCCCCAGCATTTT
J gene: TRBJ1-6; D gene: NA; clone size: NA; V gene: TRBV12-5; CDR3 length: 14; CDR3 protein: CASGLVEEDSPLHF; CDR3 DNA: TGTGCTAGTGGTTTGGTCGAGGAAGATTCACCCCTCCACTTT
J gene: TRBJ2-3; D gene: NA; clone size: NA; V gene: TRBV11-2; CDR3 length: 12; CDR3 protein: CASSFGTPTQYF; CDR3 DNA: TGTGCCAGCAGCTTCGGGACTCCTACGCAGTATTTT
J gene: TRBJ2-2; D gene: NA; clone size: NA; V gene: TRBV18; CDR3 length: 13; CDR3 protein: CASSPRDTGELFF; CDR3 DNA: TGTGCCAGCTCACCCAGGGACACCGGGGAGCTGTTTTTT
J gene: TRBJ1-2; D gene: NA; clone size: NA; V gene: TRBV6-5; CDR3 length: 13; CDR3 protein: CASSYSGGHGYTF; CDR3 DNA: TGTGCCAGCAGTTACTCTGGGGGCCATGGCTACACCTTC
J gene: TRBJ1-1; D gene: NA; clone size: NA; V gene: TRBV6-5; CDR3 length: 12; CDR3 protein: CATGTRASEAFF; CDR3 DNA: TGTGCCACCGGGACTCGGGCCTCTGAAGCTTTCTTT
J gene: TRBJ1-1; D gene: NA; clone size: NA; V gene: TRBV9; CDR3 length: 13; CDR3 protein: CASSISTSTEAFF; CDR3 DNA: TGTGCCAGCAGCATATCGACAAGCACTGAAGCTTTCTTT
J gene: TRBJ2-1; D gene: TRBD1; clone size: NA; V gene: TRBV27; CDR3 length: 16; CDR3 protein: CASSQRARQGVDEQFF; CDR3 DNA: TGTGCCAGCAGTCAAAGGGCTCGACAGGGGGTCGATGAGCAGTTCTTC
J gene: TRBJ2-2; D gene: NA; clone size: NA; V gene: TRBV19; CDR3 length: 15; CDR3 protein: CASSIVSLNTGELFF; CDR3 DNA: TGTGCCAGTAGTATAGTTAGCCTAAACACCGGGGAGCTGTTTTTT
J gene: TRBJ2-3; D gene: NA; clone size: NA; V gene: TRBV30; CDR3 length: 12; CDR3 protein: CAWGWRTDTQYF; CDR3 DNA: TGTGCCTGGGGTTGGCGCACAGATACGCAGTATTTT